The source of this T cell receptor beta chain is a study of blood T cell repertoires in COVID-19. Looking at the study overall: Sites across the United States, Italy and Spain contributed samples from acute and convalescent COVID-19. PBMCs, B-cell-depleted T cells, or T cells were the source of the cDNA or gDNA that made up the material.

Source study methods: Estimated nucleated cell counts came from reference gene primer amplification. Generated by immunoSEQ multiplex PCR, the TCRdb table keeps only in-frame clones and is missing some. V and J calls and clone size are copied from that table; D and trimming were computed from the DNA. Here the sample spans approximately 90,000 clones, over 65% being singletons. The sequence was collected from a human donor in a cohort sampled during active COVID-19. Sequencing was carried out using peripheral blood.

CDR3 DNA sequence: TGTGCCAGCAGTGAAGGACAGTACATCACAGATACGCAGTATTTT. The encoded protein is CASSEGQYITDTQYF. V is TRBV6-1 and J is TRBJ2-3, with TRBD1 as a possible D gene (5 bases). Germline lookup yields CDR1 MNHNS and CDR2 SASEGT. V was pared by 1 base and J by 2 bases, with 10 bases between. The CDR3 runs 15 residues.